These 4 T cell receptor beta chains originate from one sample sequenced in a study of shared clonotypes between healthy human individuals. Method: immunoSEQ multiplex PCR; TCRdb's copy keeps in-frame clones and lacks some. The sample yields about 470,000 clones, 79% seen once. The sequencing input was PBMCs. The receptors derive from a woman aged 40 to 49 in good health. Some clones in this sample may be carry-over from other donors' samples.

V gene TRBV7-2 combines with J gene TRBJ2-1, with D possibly TRBD2 on 5 matching bases. Trimming left V 5 bases short and J 6 bases short, with 14 bases between. This CDR3 region has 14 residues. Germline V lookup: CDR1 SGHTA, CDR2 FQGNSA. The CDR3: CASSVTGISNEQFF. DNA for the CDR3: TGTGCCAGCAGCGTCACCGGGATCAGCAATGAGCAGTTCTTC. The variable domain in full, completed from reference TRBV7-2 and TRBJ2-1, reads GAGVSQSPSNKVTEKGKDVELRCDPISGHTALYWYRQSLGQGLEFLIYFQGNSAPDKSGLPSDRFSAERTGGSVSTLTIQRTQQEDSAVYLCASSVTGISNEQFFGPGTRLTVL.

The V gene is TRBV18, the J gene TRBJ1-1, with D perhaps TRBD1 (5 bases). This CDR3 contains 13 residues. Germline values: CDR1 KGHSH, CDR2 LQKENI. V shed 6 bases and J shed 7 bases, with 15 bases lying between them. Written as DNA, the CDR3 is TGTGCCAGCTCGCCCAGGGCACGAGATGAAGCTTTCTTT. Its translation: CASSPRARDEAFF.

This rearrangement joins TRBV27 to TRBJ1-4, with 10 nucleotides matching TRBD1. V lost 4 bases to trimming and J lost 7 bases; unmatched junction nucleotides: 3. Germline loops: CDR1 MNHEY, CDR2 SMNVEV (reference sequence). The CDR3 consists of 14 residues. The CDR3 region is CASSWTGGGEKLFF. The DNA for the CDR3 is TGTGCCAGCAGTTGGACAGGGGGGGGTGAAAAACTGTTTTTT.

The J gene is TRBJ1-5, the V gene TRBV2; TRBD1 might be the D (5 bases). The CDR3 covers 15 residues. V lost 5 bases to trimming and J lost 4 bases, with 15 bases between them. The germline V gene has CDR1 SNHLY and CDR2 FYNNEI. The CDR3 region is CASSYMGDANQPQHF. In DNA, the CDR3 is TGTGCCAGCAGTTATATGGGGGATGCAAATCAGCCCCAGCATTTT. Drawing the rest from reference TRBV2 and TRBJ1-5, the complete variable domain is EPEVTQTPSHQVTQMGQEVILRCVPISNHLYFYWYRQILGQKVEFLVSFYNNEISEKSEIFDDQFSVERPDGSNFTLKIRSTKLEDSAMYFCASSYMGDANQPQHFGDGTRLSIL.